A single sample is the source of the 25 T cell receptor beta chains below, sequenced in a study of T-cell memory formation after mild COVID-19. TCRdb recomputed calls from the 5' RACE reads with MiXCR, one row per CDR3 protein. The sample lists 130,000 to 150,000 distinct CDR3 sequences; 15% to 20% were seen once. Sequencing input: PBMCs or a T cell subset sorted from them (not recorded which). Receptors originate from an adult woman who had mild COVID-19 (a few samples of this study predate the infection). Cell type and time point are not known.

The chain uses TRBV14 and TRBJ2-1, with unresolved D. The CDR3 spans 17 residues. Per the germline V gene, CDR1 is SGHDN and CDR2 is FVKESK. The ends were cut back, 0 bases at V and 4 bases at J, with 16 bases in the middle. Here the CDR3 reads CASSQDLHRNYYNEQFF. The CDR3 region has the DNA TGTGCCAGCAGCCAAGATCTTCACAGAAATTATTACAATGAGCAGTTCTTC.

This rearrangement joins TRBV5-1 to TRBJ2-3; TRBD1 or TRBD2 may be the D gene (5 bases each). The CDR3 length is 16 residues. Trimming took off 4 bases at V and 3 bases at J, with 18 bases between the two ends. CDR1 SGHRS and CDR2 YFSETQ come from the germline V gene. The CDR3 DNA reads as TGCGCCAGCAGCGCTGGGACCCCGGTGGGGACAGATACGCAGTATTTT. This codes for CASSAGTPVGTDTQYF.

A remark on this clonotype: This sequence may be a read error, since a much larger clone differs from it by one base. The CDR3, as DNA: TGTGCCAGCAGCCACCAAGAGACCCAGTACTTC. This translates into CASSHQETQYF. The chain links TRBV5-4 to TRBJ2-5; unclear D gene. Germline V lookup: CDR1 SGHNT, CDR2 YYREEE (reference sequence). Trimming stripped 4 bases from V and 0 bases from J, with 1 base between. This CDR3 has 11 residues.

V and J are TRBV7-2 and TRBJ2-3, with 11 positions matching TRBD2. J was trimmed by 1 base and V by 8 bases; bases with no gene match: 5. The CDR3 spans 15 residues. CDR1 is SGHTA and CDR2 is FQGNSA in the germline V gene. As DNA, the CDR3 is TGTGCCAGCGGCCAGACTAGCGGGGGCACAGATACGCAGTATTTT. It specifies CASGQTSGGTDTQYF.

The chain is built from TRBV18 and TRBJ2-3; maybe TRBD2 (5 bases). This CDR3 has 13 residues. CDR1 and CDR2 (germline): KGHSH, LQKENI. Between the trimmed V and J ends, which lost 0 bases and 8 bases, there was a span of 9 bases. The CDR3 reads CASSPPSVGTQYF. Written as DNA, the CDR3 is TGTGCCAGCTCACCACCTAGCGTGGGTACGCAGTATTTT.

The chain combines TRBV5-5 with TRBJ1-5; D is undetermined. Germline CDR1 and CDR2: SGHKS and YYEKEE (reference sequence). Trimming shortened V by 7 bases and J by 6 bases, and 20 bases separated the two germline ends. The CDR3 totals 15 residues. Here the CDR3 reads CASCSGPPAGQPQHF. Here the CDR3 DNA reads TGTGCCAGCTGCTCCGGGCCTCCTGCCGGTCAGCCCCAGCATTTT.

The CDR3 here is CASSQTGGDSPLHF. The CDR3 DNA sequence: TGTGCCAGCAGTCAAACAGGGGGAGATTCACCCCTCCACTTT. The rearrangement joins TRBV12-3 or TRBV12-4 to TRBJ1-6; 8 nucleotides align to TRBD1. This CDR3 comprises 14 residues. J was trimmed by 8 bases and V by 5 bases; bases with no gene match: 5.

The chain couples TRBV20-1 to TRBJ1-1, with TRBD1 matching over 7 bases. The CDR3 sequence is 13 residues long. V trimming: 6 bases; J trimming: 10 bases; junction bases outside the gene matches: 14. In germline, CDR1 is DFQATT, CDR2 SNEGSKA (reference sequence). The DNA of the CDR3 is TGCAGTGCCGGCGGTTGGCGGGCAGGGGGAGCTTTCTTT. This codes for CSAGGWRAGGAFF.

The chain combines TRBV20-1 with TRBJ2-1, with 11 bases that match TRBD2. The CDR3 covers 15 residues. Per germline, CDR1 DFQATT and CDR2 SNEGSKA (reference sequence). The V and J ends lost 2 bases and 6 bases, in that order; junction bases with no gene match: 6. The CDR3 sequence is CSARLLAGVGNEQFF. CDR3 nucleotide sequence: TGCAGTGCTAGATTACTAGCGGGAGTTGGCAATGAGCAGTTCTTC.

The J gene is TRBJ2-7, the V gene TRBV5-1, with a possible D match to TRBD2 (6 bases). The CDR3 is made up of 15 amino acids. The V and J ends lost 0 bases and 1 base respectively, with 11 bases between them. CDR1 is SGHRS and CDR2 is YFSETQ in the germline V gene. CDR3 amino acids: CASSLGRSGSYEQYF. The DNA of the CDR3 is TGCGCCAGCAGCTTGGGTCGCAGCGGGTCCTACGAGCAGTACTTC.

This clonotype was observed at least ten times. This chain uses TRBV5-6 with TRBJ2-7, with D perhaps matching TRBD2 (6 bases). The V and J ends lost 7 bases and 0 bases respectively, with 20 bases between them. Germline V gives CDR1 SGHDT, CDR2 YYEEEE. The CDR3 has 16 residues. CDR3 sequence (DNA): TGTGCCAGCTCCGATCCTCCCGGGAGAATCTCCTACGAGCAGTACTTC. Translated: CASSDPPGRISYEQYF.

This clonotype has only a few counts. This chain connects TRBV12-3 or TRBV12-4 to TRBJ1-1, with 7 nucleotides matching TRBD1. J gave up 0 bases and V 4 bases, and 2 bases lay outside the gene matches. The CDR3 totals 14 residues. The CDR3 DNA is TGTGCCAGCAGTTCAGGACAGGTGAACACTGAAGCTTTCTTT. Its translation is CASSSGQVNTEAFF.

The J gene is TRBJ2-5, the V gene TRBV20-1; tentative D call: TRBD2 (5 bases). Deletions cut 6 bases from V and 5 bases from J, with 22 bases between. Germline CDR1 reads DFQATT; CDR2 reads SNEGSKA (reference sequence). The CDR3 has 15 amino acids. Here the CDR3 reads CSAPREEVRWETQYF. The CDR3, as DNA: TGCAGTGCCCCGCGAGAGGAGGTTAGGTGGGAGACCCAGTACTTC.

V usage is TRBV14 and J usage is TRBJ2-7, with D possibly being TRBD2 (5 bases). The CDR3 is made up of 17 amino acids. Germline V gene sequence: CDR1 SGHDN, CDR2 FVKESK. Trimming pared 0 bases from V and 2 bases from J, leaving 17 bases between. CDR3 bases: TGTGCCAGCAGCCAAGAGGGCCTAGAGCGGTACACCTACGAGCAGTACTTC. Encoded protein: CASSQEGLERYTYEQYF.

This chain uses TRBV7-9 with TRBJ1-1; 11 bases fit TRBD1. Germline V CDR1 and CDR2: SEHNR, FQNEAQ (reference sequence). There are 19 residues in the CDR3. J lost 0 bases, V lost 5 bases, and 14 bases had no gene match. The CDR3 reads CASSTTTFPGQGVNTEAFF. The CDR3 nucleotides are TGTGCCAGCAGCACGACGACCTTTCCGGGACAGGGGGTGAACACTGAAGCTTTCTTT.

The gene calls are TRBV2 and TRBJ2-7; a weak D match, TRBD2 (6 bases). The CDR3 consists of 15 residues. Germline CDR1 reads SNHLY; CDR2 reads FYNNEI. Trimming left V 7 bases short and J 1 base short, with 17 bases between. The CDR3 nucleotides read TGTGCCAGCAAGCCAGAGGGACTGAAATCCTACGAGCAGTACTTC. Protein: CASKPEGLKSYEQYF.

The chain couples TRBV12-3 or TRBV12-4 to TRBJ2-5; possibly TRBD2 for D (7 bases). The CDR3 is 14 amino acids. Trimming shortened V by 7 bases and J by 7 bases, and 19 bases separated the two germline ends. CDR3 region: CASTRGGGVGTQYF. The CDR3 nucleotides read TGTGCCAGCACCCGAGGGGGGGGGGTAGGGACCCAGTACTTC.

The J gene is TRBJ2-7, the V gene TRBV7-9; 8 bases fit TRBD1. This CDR3 has 14 residues. The V gene end was trimmed by 5 bases and the J gene end by 5 bases; junction bases not matched to a gene: 8. Germline-derived CDR1 and CDR2 are SEHNR and FQNEAQ (reference sequence). The CDR3 reads CASSPTTGGDEQYF. The DNA for the CDR3 is TGTGCCAGCAGCCCAACCACAGGGGGAGACGAGCAGTACTTC.

In this sample, this clonotype turned up many times. This chain links TRBV7-2 with TRBJ2-7; 7 bases are shared with TRBD1. Germline V gives CDR1 SGHTA, CDR2 FQGNSA. Trimming took 3 bases from V and 3 from J; bases not matched to a gene: 8. This CDR3 contains 15 residues. The CDR3 loop reads CASSFRDSNRYEQYF. In DNA form, the CDR3 reads TGTGCCAGCAGCTTTAGGGACAGCAACCGCTACGAGCAGTACTTC.

J is TRBJ2-1 and V is TRBV12-3 or TRBV12-4, with TRBD1 identical over 11 bases. The ends lost 6 bases at V and 6 bases at J; junction bases unmatched: 7. The CDR3 has 15 amino acids. This chain's CDR3 is CASRPGTGGFNEQFF. Written as DNA, the CDR3 is TGTGCCAGCAGGCCTGGGACAGGGGGGTTCAATGAGCAGTTCTTC.

The V gene is TRBV30, the J gene TRBJ1-6; 9 bases align to TRBD1. Per germline, CDR1 GTSNPN and CDR2 SVGIG (reference sequence). This CDR3 is 14 amino acids long. With V trimmed by 8 bases and J by 8 bases, 10 bases remained unmatched. CDR3 protein: CAGQTGGADSPLHF. In DNA, the CDR3 is TGTGCCGGTCAAACAGGGGGCGCAGATTCACCCCTCCACTTT.

The chain carries TRBV7-9 and TRBJ2-1; no clear D gene. The ends were cut back, 4 bases at V and 9 bases at J, with 19 bases in the middle. CDR3 length equals 15 residues. Germline-derived CDR1 and CDR2 are SEHNR and FQNEAQ (reference sequence). The chain's CDR3 is CASSSPARWTGEQFF. For the CDR3, the DNA is TGTGCCAGCAGCTCCCCGGCCCGGTGGACGGGTGAGCAGTTCTTC.

This rearrangement joins TRBV12-3 or TRBV12-4 to TRBJ2-5; 14 nucleotides match TRBD2. V lost 4 bases and J lost 5; bases outside the gene matches: 9. The CDR3 length is 17 residues. CDR3 nucleotide sequence: TGTGCCAGCAGTTCCGGGACTAGCGGGAGTTGGGGGGAGACCCAGTACTTC. Translation: CASSSGTSGSWGETQYF.

This clonotype appeared a single time. V and J are TRBV5-1 and TRBJ1-1; D remains unclear. Trimming took 2 bases from V and 4 from J, leaving 12 bases between them. The CDR3 contains 14 residues. Germline assignment: CDR1 SGHRS and CDR2 YFSETQ. DNA for the CDR3: TGCGCCAGCAGCTTCTTGGTATCGGGCACTGAAGCTTTCTTT. Translated: CASSFLVSGTEAFF.

The chain recombines TRBV7-8 with TRBJ2-1; 11 nucleotides agree with TRBD2. This CDR3 contains 17 residues. The trim removed 5 bases at V and 8 bases at J, leaving 14 bases unmatched. CDR1 is SGHVS and CDR2 is FQNEAQ in the germline V gene. The CDR3 loop reads CASSPRGSGGALHEQFF. For the CDR3, the DNA is TGTGCCAGCAGCCCTCGGGGTAGCGGGGGGGCCTTGCATGAGCAGTTCTTC.